This TCR beta chain was sequenced during a study of T cell responses to AZD1222 COVID-19 vaccine. General study points: Without day 14 samples, only post-peak T cell repertoires were studied. Across spike, vaccine-associated CD4 TCRs were found, dominant at 160-218 and 743-854. Spike-specific TCR breadth and depth grew following two AZD1222 doses.

The germline V gene encodes CDR1 MNHEY and CDR2 SVGAGI. V lost 5 bases, J lost 0 bases, and 8 bases lay in between. The CDR3 is made up of 15 amino acids. Turning to this clone: Its specificity is not known.

The repertoire was sequenced with immunoSEQ multiplex PCR; TCRdb's copy has only in-frame clones and lacks some. The sample includes 200,000 or so clones, around 87% seen only once; the top ten take around 2.9%. The source was peripheral blood, collected on day 0 of MenACWY control vaccination. This clonotype was sampled from an adult in good health. This rearrangement joins TRBV6-5 to TRBJ2-6; D gene ambiguous. The CDR3 nucleotides read TGTGCCAGCAGTCAGACCACCTCTGGGGCCAACGTCCTGACTTTC. It translates to CASSQTTSGANVLTF.